The 17 T cell receptor beta chains in this list originate from one sample, sequenced in a study of blood T cell repertoires in COVID-19. Sequenced by immunoSEQ multiplex PCR; TCRdb stores in-frame clones only, minus some. Of around 290,000 clones in the sample, roughly 90% were seen once. The sequenced material came from peripheral blood. All receptors derive from a woman in her 70s with COVID-19, enrolled during active disease.

The V call is TRBV2, the J call TRBJ2-5; 8 positions agree with TRBD2. The trim removed 6 bases at V and 3 bases at J, leaving 6 bases unmatched. This CDR3 spans 14 amino acids. Germline assignment: CDR1 SNHLY and CDR2 FYNNEI. The CDR3 region is CASRPTSEKETQYF. DNA of the CDR3: TGTGCCAGCAGGCCGACTAGCGAGAAAGAGACCCAGTACTTC. The full variable domain, in which reference TRBV2 and TRBJ2-5 provide the parts outside the CDR3, is EPEVTQTPSHQVTQMGQEVILRCVPISNHLYFYWYRQILGQKVEFLVSFYNNEISEKSEIFDDQFSVERPDGSNFTLKIRSTKLEDSAMYFCASRPTSEKETQYFGPGTRLLVL.

This clone was counted a single time. The V and J genes are TRBV6-5 and TRBJ2-1, with 8 bases matching TRBD2. The CDR3 length is 15 residues. Germline CDR1 and CDR2: MNHEY and SVGAGI. V lost 7 bases, J lost 0 bases, and 5 bases stayed unmatched. The CDR3 is CASTSSGSSYNEQFF. CDR3 sequence (DNA): TGTGCCAGCACCTCTAGCGGGTCCTCCTACAATGAGCAGTTCTTC.

In this sample, this clone turned up a few times. The J gene is TRBJ1-1, the V gene TRBV6-5, with D hard to call. The CDR3 length is 14 residues. In germline, CDR1 is MNHEY, CDR2 SVGAGI. The V and J ends lost 2 bases and 10 bases respectively, with 17 bases between them. In DNA, the CDR3 is TGTGCCAGCAGTTACACCGTATCCGCGCAAGCAGCTTTCTTT. Amino acids: CASSYTVSAQAAFF.

V is TRBV10-3 and J is TRBJ2-3, with a tentative D call TRBD1 (6 bases). The V and J ends lost 3 bases and 6 bases respectively, with 16 bases between them. This CDR3 is 15 amino acids long. Per the germline V gene, CDR1 is ENHRY and CDR2 is SYGVKD. The chain's CDR3 is CAISDEGHLRDTQYF. CDR3 DNA sequence: TGTGCCATCAGTGATGAGGGACACCTACGGGATACGCAGTATTTT.

This clone was recorded only once. This sequence joins TRBV24-1 and TRBJ2-3, with 10 bases identical to TRBD2. CDR1 and CDR2 (germline): KGHDR, SFDVKD. V shed 5 bases, J shed 4 bases, and the junction held 11 bases outside the gene matches. This CDR3 contains 17 residues. The CDR3, as DNA: TGTGCCACCAGTGGGAGCGGGGGGGTTGTCAGGCCAGATACGCAGTATTTT. It yields the protein CATSGSGGVVRPDTQYF.

The V and J genes are TRBV29-1 and TRBJ2-2, with D perhaps TRBD2 (5 bases). The CDR3 is 15 amino acids. In germline, CDR1 is SQVTM, CDR2 ANQGSEA. CDR3 sequence: CSILGGPTNTGELFF. The CDR3 DNA is TGCAGTATCCTCGGCGGGCCTACGAACACCGGGGAGCTGTTTTTT.

This chain connects TRBV12-3 or TRBV12-4 to TRBJ1-3, with D unclear. The CDR3 sequence is 13 residues long. V lost 3 bases and J 1 base, leaving 4 bases between the germline ends. The CDR3: CASSFPSGNTIYF. In DNA form, the CDR3 reads TGTGCCAGCAGTTTCCCTTCTGGAAACACCATATATTTT.

Here the CDR3 reads CASRTYRQLWGGYTF. CDR3 sequence (DNA): TGTGCCAGCCGGACCTACCGACAGTTATGGGGTGGCTACACCTTC. V gene TRBV28 combines with J gene TRBJ1-2, with D tentatively TRBD1 (5 bases). The CDR3 spans 15 residues. The germline CDR1 and CDR2 sequences are MDHEN and SYDVKM. The germline V and J ends were trimmed by 8 bases and 7 bases, with 23 bases remaining between them.

This clone was counted a single time. The genes are TRBV5-4 and TRBJ2-3, with D uncertain. The CDR3 has 14 residues. V dropped 0 bases and J dropped 10 bases, with 15 bases sitting between them. Germline CDR1 SGHNT, CDR2 YYREEE (reference sequence). CDR3 bases: TGTGCCAGCAGCTTGGTCGACCCTGAGGCCGCGCAGTATTTT. Its protein is CASSLVDPEAAQYF. Filled out from reference TRBV5-4 and TRBJ2-3, the complete variable domain reads ETGVTQSPTHLIKTRGQQVTLRCSSQSGHNTVSWYQQALGQGPQFIFQYYREEENGRGNFPPRFSGLQFPNYSSELNVNALELDDSALYLCASSLVDPEAAQYFGPGTRLTVL.

This clone occurred once. The chain links TRBV5-1 to TRBJ1-1, with 10 bases fitting TRBD1. With V trimmed by 4 bases and J by 5 bases, 11 bases remained unmatched. The V gene's germline CDR1 is SGHRS and CDR2 YFSETQ. This CDR3 region has 16 residues. DNA of the CDR3: TGCGCCAGCAGCCCCCATACCGGGACAGGGGAGACTGAAGCTTTCTTT. Its protein product is CASSPHTGTGETEAFF.

DNA for the CDR3: TGTGCCAGCAGTTACCTCTGGACAGGGCAGGGTGGCTACACCTTC. Its translation: CASSYLWTGQGGYTF. V and J are TRBV6-5 and TRBJ1-2, with 8 bases that match TRBD1. The CDR3 is made up of 15 amino acids. The germline gives CDR1 MNHEY, CDR2 SVGAGI. Trimming took 2 bases from V and 7 from J; bases not matched to a gene: 9.

The V and J genes are TRBV5-1 and TRBJ2-7; D is ambiguous. Germline lookup yields CDR1 SGHRS and CDR2 YFSETQ. The CDR3 spans 13 residues. Trimming pared 3 bases from V and 1 base from J, leaving 8 bases between. The CDR3 spells CASSWAQSYEQYF. The CDR3 nucleotides read TGCGCCAGCAGCTGGGCACAATCCTACGAGCAGTACTTC.

The V call is TRBV18, the J call TRBJ1-6, with 8 bases identical to TRBD1. Germline values: CDR1 KGHSH, CDR2 LQKENI. V dropped 3 bases and J dropped 6; count of bases not matched to a gene: 4. This CDR3 region has 15 residues. Here the CDR3 reads CASSPEDRANSPLHF. DNA for the CDR3: TGTGCCAGCTCACCCGAGGACAGGGCTAATTCACCCCTCCACTTT.

The rearrangement links TRBV30 to TRBJ1-2, with a possible D match to TRBD1 (6 bases). The CDR3 has 13 residues. The V end lost 7 bases, the J end lost 7 bases, and 19 bases lay between the germline ends. Germline V gene sequence: CDR1 GTSNPN, CDR2 SVGIG (reference sequence). The CDR3 DNA follows: TGTGCCTCCTTGTGGGGGCGGGAGGGTGGCTACACCTTC. It specifies CASLWGREGGYTF. Using reference TRBV30 and TRBJ1-2 for the parts outside the CDR3, the full variable domain is SQTIHQWPATLVQPVGSPLSLECTVEGTSNPNLYWYRQAAGRGLQLLFYSVGIGQISSEVPQNLSASRPQDRQFILSSKKLLLSDSGFYLCASLWGREGGYTFGSGTRLTVV.

This clone was seen a single time. This sequence joins TRBV2 and TRBJ1-1; D might be TRBD1 (5 bases). CDR1 is SNHLY and CDR2 is FYNNEI in the germline V gene. The CDR3 extends over 11 amino acids. V lost 7 bases and J 4 bases, leaving 7 bases between the germline ends. CDR3 amino acids: CASKGLTEAFF. CDR3 bases: TGTGCCAGCAAGGGGCTCACTGAAGCTTTCTTT.

The J gene is TRBJ1-1, the V gene TRBV7-8; TRBD1 matches 7 bases. The CDR3 is made up of 15 amino acids. CDR1 and CDR2 (germline): SGHVS, FQNEAQ. V shed 1 base and J 1 base; nucleotides not matched to a gene: 3. Here the CDR3 DNA reads TGTGCCAGCAGCTTAGAAGGGGGCCGGAACACTGAAGCTTTCTTT. It specifies CASSLEGGRNTEAFF.

J is TRBJ1-2 and V is TRBV3-1 (or the pseudogene TRBV3-2), with D perhaps matching TRBD1 (5 bases). The V and J ends lost 5 bases and 7 bases respectively, with 11 bases between them. The CDR3 is 12 amino acids. The V gene's germline CDR1 is LGHDT and CDR2 YNNKEL (reference sequence). This CDR3 is CASSSRVIGYTF. The CDR3 nucleotides are TGTGCCAGCAGCTCCAGGGTGATTGGCTACACCTTC.